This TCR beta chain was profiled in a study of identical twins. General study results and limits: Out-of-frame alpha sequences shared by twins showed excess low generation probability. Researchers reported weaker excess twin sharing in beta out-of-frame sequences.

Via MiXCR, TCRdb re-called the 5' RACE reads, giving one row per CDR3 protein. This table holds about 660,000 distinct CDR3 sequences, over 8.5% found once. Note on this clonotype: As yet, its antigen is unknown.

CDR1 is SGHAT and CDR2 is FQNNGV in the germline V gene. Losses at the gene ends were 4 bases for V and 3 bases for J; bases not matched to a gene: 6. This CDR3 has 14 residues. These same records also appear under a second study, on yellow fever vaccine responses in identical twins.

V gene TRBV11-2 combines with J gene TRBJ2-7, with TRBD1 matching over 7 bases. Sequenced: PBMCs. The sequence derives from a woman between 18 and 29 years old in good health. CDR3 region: CASSWDSAGYEQYF. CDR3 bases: TGTGCCAGCAGCTGGGACAGCGCTGGCTACGAGCAGTACTTC. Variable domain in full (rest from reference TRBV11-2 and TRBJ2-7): EAGVAQSPRYKIIEKRQSVAFWCNPISGHATLYWYQQILGQGPKLLIQFQNNGVVDDSQLPKDRFSAERLKGVDSTLKIQPAKLEDSAVYLCASSWDSAGYEQYFGPGTRLTVT.